These 8 T cell receptor beta chains came from one sample sequenced in a study of cytomegalovirus exposure and HLA in healthy donors (dated by TCRdb to about 2017). The protocol used for the library was the immunoSEQ multiplex PCR assay. A mixture of 60 forward primers for TCR Vbeta segments and 13 reverse primers for TCR Jbeta segments was used in the multiplex PCR. The source is immuneACCESS, and TCRdb retained only in-frame sequences with V and J called. Part of the clones is not carried over; for the studies checked, unresolved V genes explain less than half of this, and the remainder is unexplained. The sample profile shows about 150,000 clones; 65% to 85% of them were found once. The leading ten clones occupy 1.2% of the sample. What was sequenced was PBMCs. The receptors were sampled from a boy under 10 years old in good health and CMV-seronegative.

The rearrangement joins TRBV6-5 to TRBJ1-4; TRBD1 matches 7 bases. With 2 bases clipped from V and 4 bases from J, the junction kept 4 bases outside the gene matches. CDR3 length equals 15 residues. The germline CDR1 and CDR2 sequences are MNHEY and SVGAGI. CDR3: CASSYLRDSNEKLFF. The CDR3 coding sequence is TGTGCCAGCAGTTACCTCCGGGACAGTAATGAAAAACTGTTTTTT.

The rearrangement links TRBV7-2 to TRBJ1-2; weak D call: TRBD1 (5 bases). Germline V CDR1 and CDR2: SGHTA, FQGNSA. With 6 bases removed from V and 6 bases from J, the gap between germline ends came to 17 bases. The CDR3 spans 14 residues. The CDR3 sequence: CASRGIAGINGYTF. The CDR3 bases are TGTGCCAGCAGGGGAATAGCAGGGATCAATGGCTACACCTTC. Looking up the rest from reference TRBV7-2 and TRBJ1-2 gives the full variable domain: GAGVSQSPSNKVTEKGKDVELRCDPISGHTALYWYRQSLGQGLEFLIYFQGNSAPDKSGLPSDRFSAERTGGSVSTLTIQRTQQEDSAVYLCASRGIAGINGYTFGSGTRLTVV.

The chain is built from TRBV4-3 and TRBJ1-2; a weak D match, TRBD1 (6 bases). The V gene's germline CDR1 is LGHNA and CDR2 YSLEER. The CDR3 loop spans 17 amino acids. Deletions cut 0 bases from V and 1 base from J, with 15 bases between. The CDR3 reads CASSQERSDRLNYGYTF. DNA of the CDR3: TGCGCCAGCAGCCAAGAAAGAAGCGACAGGCTTAACTATGGCTACACCTTC.

The chain links TRBV10-3 to TRBJ2-1, with 12 nucleotides matching TRBD2. Germline CDR1 ENHRY, CDR2 SYGVKD. CDR3 length: 15 amino acids. The junction had 5 bases not matched to a gene; V was cut back by 4 bases and J by 7 bases. CDR3 in DNA: TGTGCCATCAGTGGCCTAGCGGGAGGGCCGAATGAGCAGTTCTTC. This translates into CAISGLAGGPNEQFF.

CDR3 protein: CASSLGRQANSYEQYF. The DNA for the CDR3 is TGTGCCAGCAGCTTGGGCCGGCAGGCAAACTCCTACGAGCAGTACTTC. This rearrangement joins TRBV5-6 to TRBJ2-7; D ambiguous. V was pared by 0 bases and J by 0 bases, with 13 bases between. Germline values: CDR1 SGHDT, CDR2 YYEEEE. The CDR3 runs to 16 residues.

This rearrangement joins TRBV7-2 to TRBJ2-3; D may be TRBD2 (6 bases). Trimming stripped 4 bases from V and 8 bases from J, with 10 bases between. Germline V gene data show CDR1 as SGHTA and CDR2 as FQGNSA. The CDR3 sequence is 12 residues long. The CDR3 loop reads CASSYAGGTQYF. CDR3 sequence (DNA): TGTGCCAGCAGCTACGCCGGGGGTACGCAGTATTTT.

This rearrangement joins TRBV5-1 to TRBJ2-2; D call uncertain. Between the trimmed V and J ends, which lost 0 bases and 0 bases, there was a span of 12 bases. Germline V gives CDR1 SGHRS, CDR2 YFSETQ. The CDR3 extends over 17 amino acids. CDR3 loop: CASSLDQAPSNTGELFF. In DNA form, the CDR3 reads TGCGCCAGCAGCTTGGACCAGGCCCCCTCGAACACCGGGGAGCTGTTTTTT.

The rearrangement uses TRBV30 and TRBJ1-1, with 7 bases matching TRBD1. This CDR3 comprises 13 residues. Trimming removed 4 bases from V and 4 bases from J; junction bases left unmatched: 6. The germline V gene has CDR1 GTSNPN and CDR2 SVGIG (reference sequence). CDR3 in DNA: TGTGCCTGGAAGGCAGGGGGAGGCACTGAAGCTTTCTTT. This sequence encodes CAWKAGGGTEAFF.